Shown below are 25 T cell receptor beta chains from a single sample sequenced in a study of blood T cells in healthy people across ages (dated by TCRdb to about 2015). The receptor library was made with 5' RACE. These reads were obtained on an Illumina HiSeq 2500. A second roughly 6 to 11 cycle PCR used a sample-barcoded 5' primer and a J-beta primer mix. TCRdb reworked the public reads: Q25 trimming with fastp, MiXCR clone assembly, productive beta chains retained. Entries are consolidated by CDR3 protein sequence, retaining the most common genes and DNA. For this sample there are 540,000 or so distinct CDR3 sequences; more than 20% appear just once. Around 10% of the sample is in the top ten clones. These same records also appear under a second study, on T cells of mothers and their children.

Sequencing input: blood. These receptor sequences come from a boy aged 5-17 years in good health.

The sample holds a few counts of this clonotype. The DNA of the CDR3 is TGCGCCAGCAGCCAAGATCGGTCAGGGAGAGGGAAACTGTTTTTT. This codes for CASSQDRSGRGKLFF. The rearrangement uses TRBV4-1 and TRBJ1-4, with a possible D match to TRBD1 (5 bases). Trimming removed 0 bases from V and 11 bases from J, with 16 bases in between. Germline V gene lookup returns CDR1 MGHRA and CDR2 YSYEKL. This CDR3 is 15 amino acids long.

This clonotype showed up just a few times. The chain links TRBV20-1 to TRBJ2-4; D gene ambiguous. Germline CDR1 DFQATT, CDR2 SNEGSKA (reference sequence). This CDR3 is 13 amino acids long. V gave up 4 bases and J gave up 0 bases, with 7 bases separating them. Here the CDR3 DNA reads TGCAGTGCTAACGCGGTAGCCAAAAACATTCAGTACTTC. Its protein product is CSANAVAKNIQYF.

There are a few counts of this clonotype. The chain uses TRBV4-2 and TRBJ2-1; a possible D gene is TRBD1 (8 bases). The tail of the sequence fits TRBJ2-7 better, so the J call may be wrong. The CDR3 extends over 15 amino acids. Germline V CDR1 and CDR2: LGHNA, YNFKEQ. CDR3 sequence (DNA): TGTGCCAGCAGCACCCGGACAGGGAGGGGATACGAGCAGTACTTC. This sequence encodes CASSTRTGRGYEQYF.

This clonotype was picked up a small number of times. The chain is built from TRBV5-1 and TRBJ2-4; 12 bases are shared with TRBD2. Germline V gene sequence: CDR1 SGHRS, CDR2 YFSETQ. The CDR3 covers 17 residues. The trim removed 0 bases at V and 2 bases at J, leaving 3 bases unmatched. CDR3 nucleotides: TGCGCCAGCAGCTTGGGACTAGCGGGGGTTCCCAAAAACATTCAGTACTTC. The encoded protein is CASSLGLAGVPKNIQYF.

In its sample, this clonotype was seen a few times. This chain uses TRBV7-9 with TRBJ1-6, with TRBD1 matching over 8 bases. Germline loops: CDR1 SEHNR, CDR2 FQNEAQ (reference sequence). Trimming removed 4 bases from V and 7 bases from J; junction bases left unmatched: 6. This CDR3 has 15 residues. CDR3 amino acids: CASSSGQGGNSPLHF. CDR3 DNA: TGTGCCAGCAGCTCCGGACAGGGTGGCAATTCACCCCTCCACTTT.

This chain connects TRBV18 to TRBJ2-3; tentatively, D is TRBD2 (6 bases). The V end was cut by 2 bases, the J end by 0 bases, with 12 bases between. Germline CDR1 and CDR2: KGHSH and LQKENI. This CDR3 comprises 16 residues. CDR3 region: CASSPIAGFSTDTQYF. The CDR3 DNA follows: TGTGCCAGCTCACCAATTGCGGGATTTAGCACAGATACGCAGTATTTT.

The CDR3 DNA reads TGCGCCAGCAGCCAAGAACGTCTTGGGGGGACAGATACGCAGTATTTT. This gives the protein CASSQERLGGTDTQYF. The chain is built from TRBV4-3 and TRBJ2-3; a weak D match, TRBD2 (6 bases). Trimming shortened V by 0 bases and J by 3 bases, and 13 bases separated the two germline ends. Germline V gives CDR1 LGHNA, CDR2 YSLEER. This CDR3 spans 16 amino acids.

The chain is built from TRBV18 and TRBJ2-7; 11 positions match TRBD2. From germline, CDR1 is KGHSH and CDR2 LQKENI. The CDR3 runs to 18 residues. Unmatched junction bases numbered 11, after V lost 2 bases and J lost 2 bases. DNA of the CDR3: TGTGCCAGCTCACCATTGCCCCGACTAGCGGGGCCAACCTACGAGCAGTACTTC. Residues: CASSPLPRLAGPTYEQYF.

The chain recombines TRBV2 with TRBJ2-1; 7 positions match TRBD2. The DNA end favors TRBJ2-7, so the J call may be wrong. The length of the CDR3 is 13 residues. Germline CDR1 and CDR2: SNHLY and FYNNEI. The CDR3 DNA reads as TGTGCCAGCAGTGAAGAAAGGGAGGGAGAGCAGTACTTC. Translating gives CASSEEREGEQYF.

Here the CDR3 reads CASSQVQGVEAFF. The CDR3 DNA reads as TGCGCCAGCAGCCAAGTGCAAGGGGTTGAAGCTTTCTTT. This chain uses TRBV4-1 with TRBJ1-1, with a possible D match to TRBD1 (5 bases). The germline gives CDR1 MGHRA, CDR2 YSYEKL. The CDR3 runs to 13 residues. Trimming shortened V by 1 base and J by 7 bases, and 10 bases separated the two germline ends.

The chain links TRBV9 to TRBJ2-4, with TRBD2 as a possible D gene (6 bases). Trimming removed 0 bases from V and 3 bases from J, with 13 bases in between. The CDR3 has 16 amino acids. Germline V CDR1 and CDR2: SGDLS, YYNGEE. The CDR3 DNA is TGTGCCAGCAGCGTAGAAGGGGCCGGGGGCAAAAACATTCAGTACTTC. It yields the protein CASSVEGAGGKNIQYF.

This clonotype was observed a single time. One base away lies a much larger clone, so this may be a sequencing read error. The chain is built from TRBV29-1 and TRBJ2-7, with D possibly TRBD2 on 7 matching bases. The V gene lost 0 bases and the J gene lost 5 bases, with 11 bases spanning the gap. Germline-derived CDR1 and CDR2 are SQVTM and ANQGSEA. The CDR3 has 13 residues. The CDR3 is CSVEEGGLNEQYF. The CDR3 nucleotides are TGCAGCGTTGAAGAGGGGGGGCTCAACGAGCAGTACTTC.

A note on this clonotype: One end of the junction varies from germline; a read error may be responsible. The V call is TRBV7-2, the J call TRBJ2-7; TRBD2 agrees at 10 bases. CDR3 length equals 15 residues. Per the germline V gene, CDR1 is SGHTA and CDR2 is FQGNSA. The CDR3: CVSSPTSGQGYEQYF. The CDR3 bases are TGTGTCAGCAGCCCGACTAGCGGGCAGGGTTACGAGCAGTACTTC. Using reference TRBV7-2 and TRBJ2-7 for the parts outside the CDR3, the full variable domain is GAGVSQSPSNKVTEKGKDVELRCDPISGHTALYWYRQSLGQGLEFLIYFQGNSAPDKSGLPSDRFSAERTGGSVSTLTIQRTQQEDSAVYLCVSSPTSGQGYEQYFGPGTRLTVT.

This clonotype was seen a handful of times. This chain links TRBV20-1 with TRBJ2-7; 10 nucleotides line up with TRBD2. The J segment lost 5 bases and the V segment lost 7 bases, leaving 11 bases of the junction unmatched. This CDR3 region has 14 residues. CDR1 and CDR2 from the germline V gene are DFQATT and SNEGSKA (reference sequence). CDR3 DNA sequence: TGCAGTGTCAGGGGACTAGCGAACTGCAACGAGCAGTACTTC. Translation gives CSVRGLANCNEQYF.

The V call is TRBV13, the J call TRBJ2-2; D uncertain. The CDR3 is 14 amino acids. With 5 bases removed from V and 1 base from J, the gap between germline ends came to 8 bases. The germline CDR1 and CDR2 sequences are PRHDT and FYEKMQ (reference sequence). CDR3 sequence: CASSPDGNTGELFF. The CDR3 DNA is TGTGCCAGCAGCCCGGACGGGAACACCGGGGAGCTGTTTTTT.

The chain has TRBV29-1 and TRBJ1-1; no clear D. CDR1 and CDR2 from the germline V gene are SQVTM and ANQGSEA. This CDR3 region has 13 residues. V dropped 6 bases and J dropped 8 bases, with 19 bases sitting between them. CDR3 bases: TGCAGCGTCAGGAGGACGGGCGGCGAGGAAGCTTTCTTT. Translation: CSVRRTGGEEAFF.

The chain employs TRBV5-1 and TRBJ2-3, with D possibly being TRBD2 (6 bases). V was clipped by 0 bases and J by 4 bases, with 12 bases between them. The CDR3 extends over 15 amino acids. Germline V lookup: CDR1 SGHRS, CDR2 YFSETQ. CDR3 nucleotide sequence: TGCGCCAGCAGCTTGGGATCTAGCGCAGCAGATACGCAGTATTTT. It encodes CASSLGSSAADTQYF.

V gene TRBV4-2 combines with J gene TRBJ2-5; 9 positions match TRBD2. Germline CDR1 LGHNA, CDR2 YNFKEQ. The CDR3 totals 15 residues. J was trimmed by 4 bases and V by 10 bases; bases with no gene match: 13. CDR3 sequence reads: CATSGGGVFRETQYF. CDR3 coding DNA: TGTGCCACCTCTGGCGGGGGGGTGTTTAGAGAGACCCAGTACTTC.

The chain carries TRBV3-1 and TRBJ2-4; D not resolved. Trimming removed 3 bases from V and 8 bases from J, with 8 bases in between. This CDR3 contains 12 residues. Germline V gene sequence: CDR1 LGHDT, CDR2 YNNKEL (reference sequence). In DNA form, the CDR3 reads TGTGCCAGCAGCCAGGGTTCGGACATTCAGTACTTC. Protein: CASSQGSDIQYF.

This clonotype was detected only a few times. The chain carries TRBV20-1 and TRBJ2-5, with D possibly being TRBD2 (6 bases). The J call is uncertain, as TRBJ2-7 better fits the DNA end. This CDR3 has 12 residues. Germline CDR1 is DFQATT and CDR2 is SNEGSKA (reference sequence). CDR3 region: CSAIRDFYEQYF. The CDR3 DNA sequence: TGCAGTGCGATCCGGGACTTCTACGAGCAGTACTTC.

In its sample, this clonotype was seen a few times. Given a much more abundant clone one base away, this may be a read error. The gene calls are TRBV20-1 and TRBJ2-4; D is possibly TRBD1 (5 bases). The V and J ends lost 2 bases and 6 bases respectively, with 20 bases between them. Per germline, CDR1 DFQATT and CDR2 SNEGSKA (reference sequence). The CDR3 consists of 16 residues. The CDR3 is CSARTREGAIRNIQYF. Written as DNA, the CDR3 is TGCAGTGCTAGAACGCGTGAAGGGGCCATACGAAACATTCAGTACTTC.

This clonotype was seen only a few times. This rearrangement joins TRBV28 to TRBJ1-5; D remains ambiguous. The ends were cut back, 2 bases at V and 6 bases at J, with 17 bases in the middle. Germline CDR1 is MDHEN and CDR2 is SYDVKM. This CDR3 has 16 residues. CDR3 bases: TGTGCCAGCAGTTTAGGCGGGAGGTTCTGGGGTCAGCCCCAGCATTTT. Translated: CASSLGGRFWGQPQHF.

In regard to this clonotype: The junction and the germline gene differ at one end; a read error may be behind it. The rearrangement joins TRBV14 to TRBJ1-6; D is possibly TRBD1 (5 bases). The CDR3 spans 15 residues. Germline V gene sequence: CDR1 SGHDN, CDR2 FVKESK. Here the CDR3 DNA reads TGTGCCAGAAGCCAATATCAGGGAGGAGATTCACCCCTCCACTTT. As protein: CARSQYQGGDSPLHF.

There are a few counts of this clonotype. The chain employs TRBV28 and TRBJ2-7; possible D gene TRBD1, 5 bases. This CDR3 comprises 12 residues. V lost 5 bases and J lost 4, with 9 bases in between. The germline CDR1 and CDR2 sequences are MDHEN and SYDVKM. The CDR3 coding sequence is TGTGCCAGCAGTACTTGGACATACGAGCAGTACTTC. Its translation is CASSTWTYEQYF.

This clonotype has a handful of counts. This chain joins TRBV7-9 and TRBJ2-7; D ambiguous. The length of the CDR3 is 15 residues. Looked up from germline, CDR1 is SEHNR and CDR2 is FQNEAQ (reference sequence). With 4 bases removed from V and 1 base from J, the gap between germline ends came to 14 bases. The CDR3 loop reads CASSSTAGTSYEQYF. CDR3 DNA: TGTGCCAGCAGCTCGACGGCAGGAACGTCCTACGAGCAGTACTTC.